The 9 T cell receptor beta chains below all came from one sample that was sequenced in a study of cytomegalovirus exposure and HLA in healthy donors. Amplification used 60 Vbeta primers and 13 Jbeta primers. Some clones are missing from TCRdb's copy, which holds only in-frame ones; the method was immunoSEQ multiplex PCR. The profile covers 150,000 to 200,000 clones, with about three quarters appearing a single time and roughly 1.9% taken by the ten largest. The sample consisted of PBMCs. These receptors all come from a female donor in good health and CMV-seronegative.

This clone was found once. CDR3 region: CASTEGGAHQPQHF. In DNA form, the CDR3 reads TGTGCCAGCACCGAAGGGGGGGCCCATCAGCCCCAGCATTTT. The chain has TRBV6-1 and TRBJ1-5, with a weak D call TRBD1 (6 bases). Germline CDR1 reads MNHNS; CDR2 reads SASEGT. V was shortened by 7 bases and J by 5 bases, with 15 bases between the two germline ends. The CDR3 consists of 14 residues.

This clone was seen only once. This sequence joins TRBV15 and TRBJ1-1; D gene uncertain. CDR3 length: 16 residues. V lost 1 base and J lost 3, with 15 bases in between. CDR1 and CDR2 from the germline V gene are LNHNV and YYDKDF (reference sequence). CDR3 sequence (DNA): TGTGCCACCAGCAGAGGTTACCGAGGATCGGACACTGAAGCTTTCTTT. Translation gives CATSRGYRGSDTEAFF.

The chain carries TRBV27 and TRBJ1-2; D might be TRBD1 (5 bases). Germline V gene lookup returns CDR1 MNHEY and CDR2 SMNVEV (reference sequence). The length of the CDR3 is 14 residues. Trimming stripped 4 bases from V and 4 bases from J, with 13 bases between. The CDR3 here is CASSSAGRTYGYTF. In nucleotides, the CDR3 is TGTGCCAGCAGTTCCGCGGGACGGACCTATGGCTACACCTTC.

This rearrangement joins TRBV11-2 to TRBJ2-3; tentative D call: TRBD2 (7 bases). The CDR3 has 15 residues. The germline CDR1 and CDR2 sequences are SGHAT and FQNNGV. V lost 4 bases and J lost 1, with 12 bases in between. The CDR3 DNA follows: TGTGCCAGCAGCTCGCGGGGGCAACGCACAGATACGCAGTATTTT. Translated, it gives CASSSRGQRTDTQYF.

The chain combines TRBV6-6 with TRBJ1-1; possibly TRBD1 for D (5 bases). V shed 1 base and J shed 4 bases, with 13 bases lying between them. In germline, CDR1 is MNHNY, CDR2 SVGAGI (reference sequence). CDR3 size: 15 residues. The CDR3 sequence is CASSYWTKGSTEAFF. CDR3 DNA sequence: TGTGCCAGCAGTTACTGGACCAAGGGGTCCACTGAAGCTTTCTTT.

The V call is TRBV11-3, the J call TRBJ1-5, with D perhaps matching TRBD1 (5 bases). V was shortened by 1 base and J by 9 bases, with 22 bases between the two germline ends. This CDR3 region has 17 residues. From germline, CDR1 is SGHNT and CDR2 YENEEA. The CDR3 region is CASSLGRGTPGKRPQHF. The CDR3 nucleotides read TGTGCCAGCAGCTTAGGACGGGGGACCCCCGGGAAGAGGCCCCAGCATTTT.

The chain uses TRBV2 and TRBJ2-2, with a possible D match to TRBD1 (5 bases). From germline, CDR1 is SNHLY and CDR2 FYNNEI. CDR3 length: 13 amino acids. V lost 7 bases and J 2 bases, leaving 8 bases between the germline ends. This chain's CDR3 is CASTGPNTGELFF. CDR3 sequence (DNA): TGTGCCAGCACAGGGCCCAACACCGGGGAGCTGTTTTTT.

V is TRBV6-1 and J is TRBJ1-5, with 7 bases lining up with TRBD1. The CDR3 is 15 residues long. In germline, CDR1 is MNHNS, CDR2 SASEGT. Unmatched junction bases numbered 8, after V lost 6 bases and J lost 3 bases. The CDR3 sequence: CASRKTGTVNQPQHF. The CDR3 nucleotides read TGTGCCAGCAGGAAGACAGGGACAGTCAATCAGCCCCAGCATTTT.

This clone has only one observation. The chain recombines TRBV6-1 with TRBJ1-3; TRBD1 matches at 10 bases. Germline CDR1 and CDR2: MNHNS and SASEGT. This CDR3 has 19 amino acids. V shed 0 bases and J 4 bases; nucleotides not matched to a gene: 12. Here the CDR3 reads CASSEAGGQGLVYGNTIYF. The CDR3 bases are TGTGCCAGCAGTGAAGCTGGGGGACAGGGGCTAGTGTACGGAAACACCATATATTTT.